This passage covers 12 T cell receptor beta chains from one sample sequenced in a study of T cell repertoires in cytomegalovirus infection (dated by TCRdb to the late 2010s). Sequenced using an Illumina HiSeq 1500. The public reads were reprocessed in TCRdb via fastp at Q25 and MiXCR, keeping in-frame beta chains. Each entry is one CDR3 protein sequence, shown with its most common DNA and genes. Counted in this sample were over 200,000 distinct CDR3 sequences; approximately 15% of them appeared once. The ten largest clones capture 7% to 9.5% of the sample. Material: PBMCs. These receptors all stem from a human donor in good health (CMV status not recorded). Some clones in this sample may be carry-over from other donors' samples.

The rearrangement links TRBV20-1 to TRBJ2-5; D not certain. CDR3 length: 14 residues. Trimming stripped 0 bases from V and 1 base from J, with 9 bases between. Germline CDR1 DFQATT, CDR2 SNEGSKA (reference sequence). DNA of the CDR3: TGCAGTGCTAGAGATTTCACCCTCCAAGAGACCCAGTACTTC. Translating gives CSARDFTLQETQYF.

This clonotype came up a few times. The J gene is TRBJ2-5, the V gene TRBV12-3 or TRBV12-4, with no clear D. This CDR3 region has 14 residues. The V and J ends lost 5 bases and 3 bases respectively, with 13 bases between them. The DNA of the CDR3 is TGTGCCAGCAGTCCCTCCGTGAAGAAAGAGACCCAGTACTTC. Protein: CASSPSVKKETQYF.

J is TRBJ2-1 and V is TRBV29-1; D unresolved. From germline, CDR1 is SQVTM and CDR2 ANQGSEA. The CDR3 has 11 amino acids. The V gene lost 7 bases and the J gene lost 7 bases, with 11 bases spanning the gap. CDR3 bases: TGCAGCGCTACCGGTGAAAATGAGCAGTTCTTC. This encodes CSATGENEQFF.

In its sample, this clonotype was seen many times. The chain employs TRBV7-2 and TRBJ2-7; 7 bases are shared with TRBD2. CDR1 is SGHTA and CDR2 is FQGNSA in the germline V gene. V lost 5 bases, J lost 3 bases, and 4 bases stayed unmatched. The CDR3 sequence is 13 residues long. The CDR3 loop reads CASSLGRGYEQYF. The CDR3 bases are TGTGCCAGCAGCCTTGGGAGGGGCTACGAGCAGTACTTC.

The chain recombines TRBV20-1 with TRBJ2-3; unclear D gene. Trimming removed 6 bases from V and 1 base from J, with 14 bases in between. The V gene's germline CDR1 is DFQATT and CDR2 SNEGSKA (reference sequence). The length of the CDR3 is 14 residues. The CDR3 DNA is TGCAGTGCGGCCGGCCCGGTTCGCACAGATACGCAGTATTTT. This gives the protein CSAAGPVRTDTQYF.

This clonotype was picked up many times. The V gene is TRBV7-8, the J gene TRBJ2-3; D ambiguous. Germline V gene data show CDR1 as SGHVS and CDR2 as FQNEAQ. Trimming took 4 bases from V and 11 from J, leaving 10 bases between them. The CDR3 runs 11 residues. The CDR3 protein is CASSSTRMQYF. CDR3 coding DNA: TGTGCCAGCAGCTCGACTCGGATGCAGTATTTT.

This clonotype has ten or more counts. The chain couples TRBV7-6 to TRBJ2-7, with TRBD2 matching over 7 bases. This CDR3 contains 17 residues. Germline CDR1 reads SGHVS; CDR2 reads FNYEAQ. The V gene end was trimmed by 2 bases and the J gene end by 2 bases; junction bases not matched to a gene: 12. DNA for the CDR3: TGTGCCAGCAGCTTAAGCCTAGCGGCCCAAAACACCTACGAGCAGTACTTC. This encodes CASSLSLAAQNTYEQYF.

This clonotype turned up a few times. V is TRBV20-1 and J is TRBJ2-7, with TRBD2 matching over 7 bases. From germline, CDR1 is DFQATT and CDR2 SNEGSKA (reference sequence). The junction had 6 bases not matched to a gene; V was cut back by 3 bases and J by 4 bases. This CDR3 is 13 amino acids long. The CDR3 spells CSASSSGGYEQYF. CDR3 in DNA: TGCAGTGCTAGTTCTAGCGGAGGTTACGAGCAGTACTTC.

In nucleotides, the CDR3 is TGTGCCAGCAGCCTTAGCGGGAGTCATACGCAGTATTTT. Translating gives CASSLSGSHTQYF. This rearrangement joins TRBV6-2 or TRBV6-3 to TRBJ2-3, with 9 bases matching TRBD2. V lost 6 bases and J lost 7; bases outside the gene matches: 5. Germline loops: CDR1 MNHEY, CDR2 SVGEGT. This CDR3 has 13 amino acids.

This clonotype was seen ten or more times. In DNA form, the CDR3 reads TGTGCCAGCAGGGGGGGACAGGAAAACACCGGGGAGCTGTTTTTT. It yields the protein CASRGGQENTGELFF. The V gene is TRBV6-4, the J gene TRBJ2-2; 8 bases agree with TRBD1. This CDR3 has 15 residues. From germline, CDR1 is MRHNA and CDR2 SNTAGT. V trimming: 6 bases; J trimming: 2 bases; junction bases outside the gene matches: 5.

Concerning this clonotype: The CDR3 does not close with the conserved phenylalanine or tryptophan, likely indicating a read error. The J gene is TRBJ2-5, the V gene TRBV27, with 10 nucleotides matching TRBD2. The V segment lost 0 bases and the J segment 4 bases; nucleotides outside the gene matches: 2. The CDR3 covers 15 residues. Germline CDR1 MNHEY, CDR2 SMNVEV (reference sequence). In DNA, the CDR3 is TGTGCCAGCAGTTTATCGGCTAGCGGGAGAGAGACCCAGTACCTC. This translates into CASSLSASGRETQYL.

The chain has TRBV19 and TRBJ2-1, with D tentatively TRBD1 or TRBD2 (6 bases each). The ends were cut back, 7 bases at V and 0 bases at J, with 16 bases in the middle. The CDR3 covers 16 residues. Germline CDR1 reads LNHDA; CDR2 reads SQIVND (reference sequence). As DNA, the CDR3 is TGTGCCAGTAAGGGGGGAGGATCCCTCTCCTACAATGAGCAGTTCTTC. It specifies CASKGGGSLSYNEQFF.